This record covers a single TCR beta chain. This entry is derived from a study of blood T cell repertoires in COVID-19. Study information: COVID-19 samples from acute and convalescent phases originated in the United States, Italy and Spain.

The germline V and J ends were trimmed by 4 bases and 6 bases, with 21 bases remaining between them. This CDR3 is built from 17 residues. Germline V gene sequence: CDR1 MNHNS, CDR2 SASEGT. Cohort 3 recovery required two negative PCRs, clearance, or symptom resolution. The protocol was immunoSEQ multiplex PCR, while the TCRdb copy is restricted to in-frame clones and leaves out a portion. Of around 280,000 clones detected, approximately 91% appear once; the ten largest clones hold 1.7%. The chain combines TRBV6-1 with TRBJ2-2; a possible D gene is TRBD2 (5 bases). The TCR comes from a woman in her 40s who had recovered from COVID-19. The sample was PBMCs or T cells enriched from blood (not recorded which). Here the CDR3 DNA reads TGTGCCAGCAGTGCCGCCCCGATAGCGCAATCTCCCGGGGAGCTGTTTTTT. Amino acids: CASSAAPIAQSPGELFF.